The sequence of this TCR beta chain was determined in a study of blood T cell repertoires in COVID-19. Turning to the study itself: There were acute and convalescent COVID-19 samples, and they came from the United States, Italy and Spain. From T cells, B-cell-depleted T cells, or PBMCs came the material, which was cDNA or gDNA.

The protocol was immunoSEQ multiplex PCR, while the TCRdb copy is restricted to in-frame clones and leaves out a portion. The table records 100,000 to 150,000 clones, roughly 83% of them present only once. This clone was seen a single time. The CDR3 has 11 amino acids. Germline loops: CDR1 MNHEY, CDR2 SVGEGT. Deletions cut 5 bases from V and 4 bases from J, with 6 bases between. Material: peripheral blood. The TCR originated in a man in his forties or fifties with active or convalescent COVID-19. The chain has TRBV6-2 or TRBV6-3 and TRBJ2-7; D might be TRBD1 (5 bases). CDR3 in amino acids: CASSDSYEQYF. The CDR3 bases are TGTGCCAGCAGTGACAGTTACGAGCAGTACTTC.